This T cell receptor (beta chain) appears in the sequencing data of a study of cytomegalovirus exposure and HLA in healthy donors. Study-level findings and limits: Immune exposure information comprised only CMV serostatus.

Donors were ostensibly healthy at sampling, although undocumented immune exposures were probable. The PCR ran on 60 Vbeta and 13 Jbeta primers. Repertoires were generated with immunoSEQ multiplex PCR, while TCRdb's copy carries only in-frame clones and drops some. This sample has 85,000 to 100,000 clones; approximately 80% occur once, and the top ten carry 4.5% to 6%. About this clone itself: Its matching antigen is unknown.

The sequenced sample consisted of PBMCs. The receptor was derived from a woman aged 35 to 49 in good health and CMV-seronegative.

The CDR3 reads CASSEFQGASQYNEQFF. In DNA, the CDR3 is TGTGCCAGCAGTGAGTTCCAGGGGGCCTCCCAGTACAATGAGCAGTTCTTC. The V and J genes are TRBV6-4 and TRBJ2-1, with TRBD1 matching over 8 bases. Germline V gives CDR1 MRHNA, CDR2 SNTAGT. The CDR3 covers 17 residues. V dropped 3 bases and J dropped 4; count of bases not matched to a gene: 11.